A single sample gave rise to the 8 T cell receptor beta chains below, sequenced in a study of blood T cell repertoires in COVID-19. The repertoire was sequenced with immunoSEQ multiplex PCR; TCRdb's copy has only in-frame clones and lacks some. The sample holds about 320,000 clones, approximately 89% seen once. Material for sequencing was peripheral blood. The receptors here all came from a woman in her twenties or thirties with COVID-19, enrolled during active disease.

V usage is TRBV18 and J usage is TRBJ2-5, with 7 nucleotides matching TRBD1. Germline V gene data show CDR1 as KGHSH and CDR2 as LQKENI. The CDR3 runs 15 residues. Unmatched junction bases numbered 5, after V lost 3 bases and J lost 1 base. The CDR3 region has the DNA TGTGCCAGCTCACCCAGACAGGGACCCCAAGAGACCCAGTACTTC. Amino acid sequence: CASSPRQGPQETQYF.

The genes are TRBV19 and TRBJ2-1; 7 nucleotides match TRBD1. J lost 0 bases, V lost 4 bases, and 3 bases had no gene match. CDR1 and CDR2 from the germline V gene are LNHDA and SQIVND (reference sequence). CDR3 length: 15 amino acids. CDR3 amino acids: CASSTTGSSYNEQFF. CDR3 DNA sequence: TGTGCCAGTAGTACGACAGGGAGCTCCTACAATGAGCAGTTCTTC. The full variable domain, rest sourced from reference TRBV19 and TRBJ2-1, is DGGITQSPKYLFRKEGQNVTLSCEQNLNHDAMYWYRQDPGQGLRLIYYSQIVNDFQKGDIAEGYSVSREKKESFPLTVTSAQKNPTAFYLCASSTTGSSYNEQFFGPGTRLTVL.

The count of this clone is one. The chain combines TRBV7-2 with TRBJ2-1; TRBD2 might be the D (6 bases). The CDR3 extends over 13 amino acids. Per germline, CDR1 SGHTA and CDR2 FQGNSA. V lost 3 bases and J lost 10, with 13 bases in between. The CDR3 sequence: CASSLKRRGEQFF. CDR3 nucleotide sequence: TGTGCCAGCAGCTTGAAGCGCCGGGGGGAGCAGTTCTTC.

CDR3 residues: CASRGRRDSYPHSPLHF. CDR3 sequence (DNA): TGTGCCAGTAGAGGGCGGCGGGACAGTTATCCACATTCACCCCTCCACTTT. The chain recombines TRBV19 with TRBJ1-6; 7 nucleotides line up with TRBD1. The J segment lost 8 bases and the V segment lost 6 bases, leaving 16 bases of the junction unmatched. Germline loops: CDR1 LNHDA, CDR2 SQIVND (reference sequence). This CDR3 spans 17 amino acids.

The CDR3 reads CASSGAFGAQETQYF. For the CDR3, the DNA is TGTGCCAGCAGCGGTGCTTTTGGGGCCCAAGAGACCCAGTACTTC. V usage is TRBV3-1 (or the pseudogene TRBV3-2) and J usage is TRBJ2-5; tentatively, D is TRBD1 (5 bases). There are 15 residues in the CDR3. Trimming removed 5 bases at V and 1 base at J, with 14 bases between. Looked up from germline, CDR1 is LGHDT and CDR2 is YNNKEL (reference sequence).

The chain has TRBV5-1 and TRBJ2-5; D call uncertain. The germline V gene encodes CDR1 SGHRS and CDR2 YFSETQ. This CDR3 has 13 residues. V shed 7 bases and J shed 7 bases, with 17 bases lying between them. The CDR3 nucleotides are TGCGCCAGCTGCCCTGAGAGTAGTGGGACCCAGTACTTC. Amino acid sequence: CASCPESSGTQYF.

The chain joins TRBV7-9 to TRBJ2-3, with D perhaps TRBD2 (6 bases). The length of the CDR3 is 17 residues. Germline V gene data show CDR1 as SEHNR and CDR2 as FQNEAQ (reference sequence). Trimming took off 3 bases at V and 0 bases at J, with 16 bases between the two ends. CDR3 bases: TGTGCCAGCAGCTTGGTAAGGATAGCGGAGAGCACAGATACGCAGTATTTT. The encoded protein is CASSLVRIAESTDTQYF.

The chain links TRBV6-5 to TRBJ2-7, with D hard to call. This CDR3 is 14 amino acids long. Germline V gene lookup returns CDR1 MNHEY and CDR2 SVGAGI. With 0 bases removed from V and 3 bases from J, the gap between germline ends came to 9 bases. The CDR3 DNA follows: TGTGCCAGCAGTTACTCGATCCGCGGCTACGAGCAGTACTTC. Translating gives CASSYSIRGYEQYF.